This TCR beta chain derives from a study of type 1 regulatory T cells. Study as a whole: An in vitro protocol generated T-allo10, a Tr1-enriched, alloantigen-specific CD4 T cell product.

Graft donor-derived T-allo10 cells were described as host-alloantigen-specific, anergic, and alloantigen-specifically suppressive. Germline values: CDR1 GTSNPN, CDR2 SVGIG (reference sequence). The CDR3 loop spans 15 amino acids. V was clipped by 8 bases and J by 0 bases, with 17 bases between them. One entry per CDR3 protein, called by TCRdb with MiXCR from the reads. The sample comprises 60,000 to 80,000 distinct CDR3 sequences, about 69% of which are singletons, and 7.6% rests with the top ten. Comments on this clonotype: Its antigen is not identified.

This chain uses TRBV30 with TRBJ1-3; D unresolved. The TCR sequence derives from a human donor in good health. Sequencing input: cultured T cells, either the whole culture or a sorted T cell fraction (not recorded which). Subset specified: Tr1-enriched cell product generated in vitro against host alloantigens. The CDR3 sequence is CAGKREFVSGNTIYF. CDR3 DNA: TGTGCCGGGAAAAGGGAGTTTGTCTCTGGAAACACCATATATTTT.